The entry that follows covers one TCR beta chain sequence. Its antigen remains unidentified. This sample was included in a study of monozygotic twins with inflammatory bowel disease. Broader study findings: No distinction between different T cell subtypes was possible.

cDNA was made in eight separate reactions per sample. TCRdb re-called the 5' RACE reads, yielding one record per CDR3 amino acid sequence without DNA. In total, the table holds approximately 400,000 distinct CDR3 sequences. The CDR3 consists of 15 residues. Germline V CDR1 and CDR2: SGHRS, YFSETQ. The sample comprised blood. The chain combines TRBV5-1 with TRBJ1-3. This clonotype originated in a human donor with ulcerative colitis or Crohn's disease, or a healthy co-twin of an affected twin (not recorded which). CDR3 sequence reads: CASTLAGTAANTIYF.